This T cell receptor (beta chain) was identified in a study of tumor-infiltrating lymphocytes in primary liver carcinoma (dated by TCRdb to about 2017). Concerning the study at large: Hepatocellular carcinoma (four) or combined HCC and intrahepatic cholangiocarcinoma (one) was present in the five patients, who were three men and two women aged 30 to 69 years. The five patients had tumors staged T1-T3 N0M0, with maximum diameters ranging from about 4.2 to 11 cm. Each sample produced about 3.65 to 7.5 million productive TCRbeta reads, and read depth showed no significant difference between tissue types. For each liver tumor, the study sampled five regions along with adjacent normal tissue and blood, and applied TCRbeta repertoire sequencing, expression microarrays and whole-exome sequencing. A total of roughly 35 specimens from 5 patients, comprising some 25 tumor regions, 5 adjacent noncancerous liver tissues and 5 peripheral blood samples, were covered by TCRbeta repertoire sequencing. Technical replicate repertoires showed high reproducibility, with mean shared-clone rates roughly 0.89 and correlation coefficients above 0.95.

A word on this clonotype: What this receptor recognizes is not known. A clone one base away is much larger, so this may be a read error.

Without any cell sorting, total RNA and DNA were extracted together from around 20-30 mg of bulk tissue using the AllPrep DNA/RNA mini kit. Surgical resection was performed in China between late 2015 and 2016 on about five patients with histopathologically diagnosed primary liver carcinoma. At the time of sampling, the patients were treatment-naive and had chronic HBV infection. Fresh tumor and adjacent tissue pieces were bisected, with one half stored in RNAlater at -80 degrees C and the other half sent for histology. Measured from the cysteine to the phenylalanine, the CDR3 is 15 residues long. Only CDR3 DNA is held: 45 bases, read in frame from base 1. The germline V gene encodes CDR1 SEHNR and CDR2 FQNEAQ (reference sequence). Study-level results and caveats: Pairs of tumor regions showed greater repertoire overlap (mean about 36%) than tumor-adjacent pairs (about 17%) or tumor-blood pairs (approximately 15%), which is consistent with antigen-driven expansion. Because only the TCR beta chain was sequenced and unpaired alpha chains were not captured, true repertoire diversity is likely underestimated. The study included only five patients, and the authors note findings should be validated in a larger study. Compared with blood, tumors had a significantly larger share of the repertoire taken up by the top 250 clones (p = 0.039). Comparison of CD4+ and CD8+ T cell repertoires was precluded by the use of bulk unsorted samples.

A constant-region primer and ProtoScript II reverse transcriptase were used to reverse-transcribe TCRbeta-specific cDNA from roughly 0.5 ug total RNA. Three nested multiplex PCR rounds, following a slightly modified ARM-PCR procedure, were used to build the TCRbeta libraries. Multiplex TRBV1-TRBV30 forward primers and a Cbeta reverse primer were used in the first two PCR rounds, each of which was run for roughly 9 cycles. A final 25-cycle PCR with Deep VentR polymerase added sample barcodes and Illumina adapters. Amplicons of 200-500 bp were gel-purified with a QIAquick gel extraction kit before sequencing. An Illumina HiSeq 2500 was used to sequence the TCRbeta amplicons with 250-bp paired-end reads. Per the authors' processing: Reads were quality-trimmed with Trimmomatic v0.33, and paired reads were merged with FLASH v1.2.11 to recover full CDR3 sequences. V, D and J germline segments were assigned to the rearranged TCRbeta sequences by MiGEC v1.2.1b. Clonotype statistics and Shannon-Wiener diversity indices were calculated with VDJtools v1.0.0. Except for diversity analysis, only each sample's 250 most abundant clonotypes were used in subsequent analyses to reduce sampling bias. TCRdb applied fastp at Q25 and MiXCR to the public reads, then kept only in-frame beta chains. Every entry covers one CDR3 protein and lists the most common genes and DNA from its rows. TCRdb's processing, not the authors' own work, is the source of the V and J calls. Here the sample has about 120,000 distinct CDR3 sequences; roughly 75% occur a single time. 8.1% of the sample rests with the top ten.

The chain couples TRBV7-9 to TRBJ2-7; TRBD2 aligns with 9 central bases. The receptor was isolated from a woman between 55 and 75 years old with primary liver carcinoma and hepatitis B virus infection. The sample comprised tumor-adjacent normal liver tissue. The nucleotides are TGTGCCAGCAGCCGGCGGGAGGGTACCTACGAAGAGCAGTGCTTC. This gives the protein CASSRREGTYEEQCF.